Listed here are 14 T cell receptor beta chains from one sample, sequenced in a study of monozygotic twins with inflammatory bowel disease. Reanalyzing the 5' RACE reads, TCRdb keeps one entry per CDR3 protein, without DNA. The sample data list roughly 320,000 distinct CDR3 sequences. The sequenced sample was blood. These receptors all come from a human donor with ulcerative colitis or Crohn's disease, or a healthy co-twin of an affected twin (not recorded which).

The CDR3 here is CASSGQGARTDTQYF. The rearrangement links TRBV25-1 to TRBJ2-3; TCRdb indicates TRBD1, and absent DNA this call remains unverified. This CDR3 has 15 amino acids. Germline CDR1 reads MGHDK; CDR2 reads SYGVNS.

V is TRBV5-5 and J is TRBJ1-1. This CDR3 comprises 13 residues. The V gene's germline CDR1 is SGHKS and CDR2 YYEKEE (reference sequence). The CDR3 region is CASSFTLGTEAFF.

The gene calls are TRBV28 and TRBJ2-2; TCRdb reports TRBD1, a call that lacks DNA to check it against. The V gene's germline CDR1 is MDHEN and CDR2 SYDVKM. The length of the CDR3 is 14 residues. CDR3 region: CASWTRRTTGELFF.

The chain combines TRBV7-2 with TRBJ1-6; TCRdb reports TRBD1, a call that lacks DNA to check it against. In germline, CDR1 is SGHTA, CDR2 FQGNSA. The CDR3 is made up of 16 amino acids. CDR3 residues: CASSLAIGGSNSPLHF.

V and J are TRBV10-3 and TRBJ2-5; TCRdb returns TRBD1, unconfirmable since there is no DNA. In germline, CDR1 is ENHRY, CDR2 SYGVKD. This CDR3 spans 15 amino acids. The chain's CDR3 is CAISGTGGAGETQYF.

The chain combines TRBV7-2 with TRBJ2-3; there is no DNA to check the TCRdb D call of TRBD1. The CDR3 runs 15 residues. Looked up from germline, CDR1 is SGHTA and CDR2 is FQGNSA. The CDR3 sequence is CASSLQGSLSDTQYF.

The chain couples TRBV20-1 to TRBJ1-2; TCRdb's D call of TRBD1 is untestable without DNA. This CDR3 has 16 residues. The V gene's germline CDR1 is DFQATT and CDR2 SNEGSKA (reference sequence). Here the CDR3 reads CSARDRGTGGSGGYTF.

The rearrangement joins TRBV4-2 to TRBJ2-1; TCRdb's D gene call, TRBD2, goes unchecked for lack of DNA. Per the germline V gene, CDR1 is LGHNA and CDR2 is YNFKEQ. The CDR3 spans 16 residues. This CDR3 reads CASSQDAGLVTLREFF.

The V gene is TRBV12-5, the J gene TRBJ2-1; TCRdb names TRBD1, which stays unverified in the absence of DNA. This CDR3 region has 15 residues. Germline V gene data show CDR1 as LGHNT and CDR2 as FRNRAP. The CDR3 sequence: CASDLVLGGSNEQFF.

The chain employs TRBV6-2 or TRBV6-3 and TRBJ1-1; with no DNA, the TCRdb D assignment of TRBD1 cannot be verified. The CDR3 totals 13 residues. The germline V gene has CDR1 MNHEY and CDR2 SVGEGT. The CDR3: CASRVNPGTEAFF.

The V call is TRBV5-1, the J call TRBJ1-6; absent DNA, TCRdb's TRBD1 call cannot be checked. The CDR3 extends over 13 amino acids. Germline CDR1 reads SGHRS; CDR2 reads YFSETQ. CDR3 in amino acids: CASTFGGNSPLHF.

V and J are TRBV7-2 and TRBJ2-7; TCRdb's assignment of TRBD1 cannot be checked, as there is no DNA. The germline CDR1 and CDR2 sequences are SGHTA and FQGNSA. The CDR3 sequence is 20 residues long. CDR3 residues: CAIYTKNRDNRTGGRYEQYF.

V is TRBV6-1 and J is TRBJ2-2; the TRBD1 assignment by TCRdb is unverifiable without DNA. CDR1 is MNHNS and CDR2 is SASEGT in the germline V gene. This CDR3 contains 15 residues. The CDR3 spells CASIPGQGSTGELFF.

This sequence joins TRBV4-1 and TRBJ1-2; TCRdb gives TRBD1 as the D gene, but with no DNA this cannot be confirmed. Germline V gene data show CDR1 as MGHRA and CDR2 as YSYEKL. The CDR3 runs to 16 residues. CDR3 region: CASSREGTVSNYGYTF.